This TCR beta chain was documented in a study of spatial heterogeneity in lung cancer. Study findings and constraints: Mutation tallies in tumors tracked expanded intratumoral alpha and beta TCR counts.

Stated time point: sample taken at primary tumor resection. TCRdb re-analysed the 5' RACE reads in MiXCR, keeping a single row per CDR3 protein. The data contain roughly 17,000 distinct CDR3 sequences, roughly 6.2% of them singletons. This CDR3 spans 13 amino acids. Between the trimmed V and J ends, which lost 4 bases and 4 bases, there was a span of 8 bases. Germline CDR1 reads SGHAT; CDR2 reads FQNNGV. This clonotype was recorded many times. Its antigen is currently unknown. The sample in question was lung tumor tissue, obtained at surgery. This sequence originates from a male donor with early-stage non-small cell lung cancer. The gene calls are TRBV11-2 and TRBJ2-1; unclear D gene. CDR3 amino acids: CASSSGPYNEQFF. CDR3 sequence (DNA): TGTGCCAGCAGCTCAGGCCCTTACAATGAGCAGTTCTTC.